This T cell receptor (beta chain) was obtained from a study of cytomegalovirus exposure and HLA in healthy donors. Amplification used 60 Vbeta primers and 13 Jbeta primers. The table came from immunoSEQ multiplex PCR; TCRdb's copy has only in-frame clones and leaves some out. This sample has about 200,000 clones, with roughly 13% found just once. The germline gives CDR1 MNHNS, CDR2 SASEGT. The ends lost 4 bases at V and 4 bases at J; junction bases unmatched: 4. The CDR3 is 14 amino acids. The clonotype originates from a man aged 45 to 65 in good health and CMV-seropositive. The sample was PBMCs. This chain connects TRBV6-1 to TRBJ1-1; 9 positions agree with TRBD1. CDR3: CASSATGGTTEAFF. CDR3 in DNA: TGTGCCAGCAGTGCGACAGGGGGGACCACTGAAGCTTTCTTT.